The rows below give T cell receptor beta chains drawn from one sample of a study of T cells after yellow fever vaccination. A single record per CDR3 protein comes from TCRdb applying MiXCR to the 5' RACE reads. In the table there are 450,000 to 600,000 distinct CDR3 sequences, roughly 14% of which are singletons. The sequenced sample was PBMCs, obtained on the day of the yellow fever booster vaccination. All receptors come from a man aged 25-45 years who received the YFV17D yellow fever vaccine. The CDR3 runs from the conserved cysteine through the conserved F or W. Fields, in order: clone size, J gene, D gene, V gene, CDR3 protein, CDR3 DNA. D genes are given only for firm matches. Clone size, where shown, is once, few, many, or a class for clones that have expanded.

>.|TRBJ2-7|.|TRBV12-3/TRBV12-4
CASSTLNYEQYF
TGTGCCAGCAGTACCTTGAACTACGAGCAGTACTTC
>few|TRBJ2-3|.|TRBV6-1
CASIEHNTDTQYF
TGTGCCAGCATAGAACACAACACAGATACGCAGTATTTT
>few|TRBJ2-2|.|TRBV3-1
CASSQVVGGELFF
TGTGCCAGCAGCCAAGTTGTTGGCGGGGAGCTGTTTTTT
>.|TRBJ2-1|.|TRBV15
CATSRAAGVGPNNEQFF
TGTGCCACCAGCAGAGCGGCGGGCGTGGGCCCGAACAATGAGCAGTTCTTC
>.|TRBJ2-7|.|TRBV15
CATSRVSGSYEQYF
TGTGCCACCAGCAGGGTTAGCGGATCCTACGAGCAGTACTTC
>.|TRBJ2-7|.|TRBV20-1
CSARRDTNSYEQYF
TGCAGTGCTAGGCGGGACACCAACTCCTACGAGCAGTACTTC
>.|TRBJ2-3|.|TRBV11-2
CASSRWTHTDTQYF
TGTGCCAGCAGCCGATGGACCCACACAGATACGCAGTATTTT
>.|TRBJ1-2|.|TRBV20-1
CSALWDRRAQDGYGYTF
TGCAGTGCCCTATGGGATAGGAGGGCTCAAGACGGCTATGGCTACACCTTC
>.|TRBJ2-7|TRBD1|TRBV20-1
CSASSSGTGDEQYF
TGCAGTGCTAGTTCCTCCGGGACAGGGGACGAGCAGTACTTC
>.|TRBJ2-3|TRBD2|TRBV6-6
CASSRIPFRTSGSPSSTDTQYF
TGTGCCAGCAGTCGGATCCCCTTCCGAACTAGCGGGAGCCCCTCTAGCACAGATACGCAGTATTTT
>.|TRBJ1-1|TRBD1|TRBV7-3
CASSLTGGDGTEAFF
TGTGCCAGCAGTCTCACAGGGGGCGATGGGACTGAAGCTTTCTTT
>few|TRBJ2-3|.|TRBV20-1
CSGGDFTDTQYF
TGCAGCGGAGGAGATTTCACAGATACGCAGTATTTT
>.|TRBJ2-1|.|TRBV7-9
CASSLGGAIEQFF
TGTGCCAGCTCCTTGGGGGGAGCGATTGAGCAGTTCTTC
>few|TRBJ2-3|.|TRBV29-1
CSVARASTDTQYF
TGCAGCGTTGCCCGGGCTAGCACAGATACGCAGTATTTT
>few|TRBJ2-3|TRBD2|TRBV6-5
CASSYGGLAGTSTDTQYF
TGTGCCAGCAGTTACGGGGGACTAGCGGGCACGAGCACAGATACGCAGTATTTT
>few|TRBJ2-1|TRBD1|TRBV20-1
CSAVTGGAGNEQFF
TGCAGTGCTGTAACAGGGGGCGCGGGGAATGAGCAGTTCTTC
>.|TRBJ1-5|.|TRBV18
CASSQVRGDGVSNQPQHF
TGTGCCAGCTCACAAGTCAGGGGCGATGGGGTGAGCAATCAGCCCCAGCATTTT
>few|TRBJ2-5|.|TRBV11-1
CASSRPAPFETQYF
TGTGCCAGCAGCAGACCTGCTCCCTTCGAGACCCAGTACTTC
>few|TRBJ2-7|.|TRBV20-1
CSAGQGMGYEQYF
TGCAGTGCTGGTCAGGGAATGGGGTACGAGCAGTACTTC
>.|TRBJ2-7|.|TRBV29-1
CSSLGGDYEQYF
TGCAGCTCACTCGGCGGCGACTACGAGCAGTACTTC
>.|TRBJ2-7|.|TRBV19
CASSIDWRVSYEQYF
TGTGCCAGTAGTATAGATTGGAGGGTCTCCTACGAGCAGTACTTC
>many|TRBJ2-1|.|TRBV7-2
CASSLTSSYNEQFF
TGTGCCAGCAGCTTAACTAGCTCCTACAATGAGCAGTTCTTC
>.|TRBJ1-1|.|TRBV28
CASRPYTNTEAFF
TGTGCCAGCAGACCCTACACGAACACTGAAGCTTTCTTT
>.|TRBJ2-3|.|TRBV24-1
CATSDSAAPTDTQYF
TGTGCCACCAGTGATTCGGCGGCTCCCACAGATACGCAGTATTTT
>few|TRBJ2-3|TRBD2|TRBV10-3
CAISGTSGMGADTQYF
TGTGCCATCTCTGGGACTAGCGGGATGGGCGCAGATACGCAGTATTTT
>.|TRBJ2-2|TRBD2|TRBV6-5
CASSYRDYRNTGELFF
TGTGCCAGCAGTTACCGGGACTACCGGAACACCGGGGAGCTGTTTTTT
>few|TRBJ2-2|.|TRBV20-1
CSARSQRANTGELFF
TGCAGTGCCAGAAGCCAGCGGGCGAACACCGGGGAGCTGTTTTTT
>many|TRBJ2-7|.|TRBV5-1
CASSFLDSSYEQYF
TGCGCCAGCAGCTTCTTGGACTCCTCCTACGAGCAGTACTTC
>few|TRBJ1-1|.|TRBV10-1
CASSDEVNTEAFF
TGCGCCAGCAGTGATGAAGTGAACACTGAAGCTTTCTTT
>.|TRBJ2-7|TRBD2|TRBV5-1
CASSPGGAVYEQYF
TGCGCCAGCAGCCCCGGGGGGGCGGTCTACGAGCAGTACTTC
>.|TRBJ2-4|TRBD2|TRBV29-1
CIHWGRGGSAKNIQYF
TGCATCCATTGGGGGCGGGGGGGCTCTGCCAAAAACATTCAGTACTTC
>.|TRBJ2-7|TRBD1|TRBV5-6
CASSVQGASSYEQYF
TGTGCCAGCAGCGTCCAGGGGGCTAGCTCCTACGAGCAGTACTTC
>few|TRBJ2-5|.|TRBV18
CASSPGDLGFETQYF
TGTGCCAGCTCACCTGGAGACTTAGGATTTGAGACCCAGTACTTC
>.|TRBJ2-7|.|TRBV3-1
CASSQQTPHEQYF
TGTGCCAGCAGCCAACAAACCCCCCACGAGCAGTACTTC
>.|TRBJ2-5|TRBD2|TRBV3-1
CASSQVQAGLGKYF
TGTGCCAGCAGCCAAGTGCAAGCGGGGCTCGGCAAGTACTTC
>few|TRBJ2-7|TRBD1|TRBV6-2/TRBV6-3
CASSSDRGDYEQYF
TGTGCCAGCAGTTCCGACAGGGGAGACTACGAGCAGTACTTC
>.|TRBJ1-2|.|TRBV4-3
CASSQALGIGYGYTF
TGCGCCAGCAGCCAAGCGTTGGGTATCGGCTATGGCTACACCTTC
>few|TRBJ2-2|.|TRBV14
CASSQSVPTGELFF
TGTGCCAGCAGCCAATCGGTCCCCACCGGGGAGCTGTTTTTT
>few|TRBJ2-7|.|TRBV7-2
CASSPEGGLSYEQYF
TGTGCCAGCAGCCCCGAAGGGGGACTATCCTACGAGCAGTACTTC
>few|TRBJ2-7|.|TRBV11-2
CASTPGFSGTPLRF
TGTGCCAGCACCCCCGGATTTTCCGGGACTCCCTTGCGCTTC
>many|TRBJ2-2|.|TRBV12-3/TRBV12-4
CASSSDGRATGELFF
TGTGCCAGCAGCTCCGATGGTAGGGCCACCGGGGAGCTGTTTTTT
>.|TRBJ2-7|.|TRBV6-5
CASATTYEQYF
TGTGCCAGCGCCACCACCTACGAGCAGTACTTC
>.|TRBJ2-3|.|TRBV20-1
CSARLGSQADTQYF
TGCAGTGCTAGACTCGGGAGTCAAGCAGATACGCAGTATTTT
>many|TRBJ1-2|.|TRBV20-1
CSARRQGSGYTF
TGCAGTGCTAGAAGGCAGGGCTCGGGCTACACCTTC
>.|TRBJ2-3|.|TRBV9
CASSVGSGLTDTQYF
TGTGCCAGCAGCGTAGGTAGCGGACTCACAGATACGCAGTATTTT
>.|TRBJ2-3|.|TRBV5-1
CASSLMGFTDTQYF
TGCGCCAGCAGCTTGATGGGGTTCACAGATACGCAGTATTTT
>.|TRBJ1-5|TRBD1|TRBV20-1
CSASTGTDSNQPQHF
TGCAGTGCTAGCACCGGGACAGATAGCAATCAGCCCCAGCATTTT
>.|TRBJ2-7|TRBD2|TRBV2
CASRLAGGPYEQYF
TGTGCCAGCAGGTTAGCGGGAGGGCCTTACGAGCAGTACTTC
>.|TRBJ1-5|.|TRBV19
CASSRRGSQPQHF
TGTGCCAGTAGCCGAAGGGGGAGTCAGCCCCAGCATTTT
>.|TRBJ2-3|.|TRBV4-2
CASSQDATGRSTDKQYF
TGTGCCAGCAGCCAAGACGCGACAGGGAGGAGCACAGATAAGCAGTATTTT